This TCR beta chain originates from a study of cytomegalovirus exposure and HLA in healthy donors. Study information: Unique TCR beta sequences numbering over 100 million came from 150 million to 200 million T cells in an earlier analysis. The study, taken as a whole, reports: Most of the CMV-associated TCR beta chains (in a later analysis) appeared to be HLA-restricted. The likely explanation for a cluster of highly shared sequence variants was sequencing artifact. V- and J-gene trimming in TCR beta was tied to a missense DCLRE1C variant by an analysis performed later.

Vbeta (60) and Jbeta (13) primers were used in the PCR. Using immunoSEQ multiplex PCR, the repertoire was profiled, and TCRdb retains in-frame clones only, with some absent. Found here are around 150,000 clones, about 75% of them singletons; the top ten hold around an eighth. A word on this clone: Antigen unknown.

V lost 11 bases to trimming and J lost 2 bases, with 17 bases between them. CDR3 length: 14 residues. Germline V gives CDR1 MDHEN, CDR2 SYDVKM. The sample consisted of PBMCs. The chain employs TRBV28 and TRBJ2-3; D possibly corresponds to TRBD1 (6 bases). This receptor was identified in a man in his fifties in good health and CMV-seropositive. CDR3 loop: CAGGTDRYTDTQYF. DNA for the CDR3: TGTGCCGGAGGAACGGACAGATACACAGATACGCAGTATTTT.